This TCR beta chain stems from a study of blood T cells in healthy people across ages. Study-wide background: Template switching picked up about one barcoded beta molecule for each two T cells. Study results and caveats: The diversity estimates, figures obtained from one million T cells, were considered underestimates.

V was clipped by 5 bases and J by 6 bases; unmatched bases: 7. The germline V gene has CDR1 LNHDA and CDR2 SQIVND (reference sequence). This CDR3 region has 14 residues. For the second PCR, which ran for roughly 6 to 12 cycles, a sample-barcoded 5' primer and a J-beta primer mix were used. TCRdb itself ran the 5' RACE reads through MiXCR, one entry per CDR3 protein. The sample holds about 540,000 distinct CDR3 sequences, 20% to 30% seen once. This clonotype was observed a few times. Its antigen is as yet unknown. These data also formed part of another study, on T cells of mothers and their children.

The chain employs TRBV19 and TRBJ1-5; 7 bases are shared with TRBD1. This clonotype was sampled from a boy between 10 and 17 years old in good health. The source material was blood. The CDR3 nucleotides read TGTGCCAGTAGTGCCGACAGGGCTGGTCAGCCCCAGCATTTT. It encodes CASSADRAGQPQHF.